A selection of T cell receptor beta chains follows, all from one sample in a study of blood T cell repertoires in COVID-19. Generated by immunoSEQ multiplex PCR, the TCRdb table keeps only in-frame clones and is missing some. The data contain around 50,000 clones, approximately 85% of them singletons. Sequenced material: peripheral blood. Receptors originate from a woman older than 75 with acute or convalescent COVID-19. The CDR3 runs from the conserved cysteine through the conserved F or W. The D gene is left open where the match is weak. Size is stated for part of the rows, as once, few or many counts, or as a class when the clone is expanded.

clone size: few
D gene: TRBD1
J gene: TRBJ2-2
V gene: TRBV9
CDR3 DNA: TGTGCCAGCAGCGCGCGGGACAGGGGTGGGACCGGGGAGCTGTTTTTT
CDR3 protein: CASSARDRGGTGELFF

clone size: NA
D gene: TRBD1
J gene: TRBJ1-1
V gene: TRBV16
CDR3 DNA: TGTGCCAGCAGCCCGGACAGGGCCGGTGAAGCTTTCTTT
CDR3 protein: CASSPDRAGEAFF

clone size: NA
D gene: NA
J gene: TRBJ1-2
V gene: TRBV19
CDR3 DNA: TGTGCCAGTAGCTCTGGGGCAGGGGCGAACTATGGCTACACCTTC
CDR3 protein: CASSSGAGANYGYTF

clone size: NA
D gene: TRBD2
J gene: TRBJ2-3
V gene: TRBV5-8
CDR3 DNA: TGTGCCAGCAGCTCACGGGCGGGAGGGCCGTCAGATACGCAGTATTTT
CDR3 protein: CASSSRAGGPSDTQYF

clone size: NA
D gene: NA
J gene: TRBJ2-1
V gene: TRBV6-1
CDR3 DNA: TGTGCCAGCAGTGAACGTAGGGGTAGGGGTGAGCAGTTCTTC
CDR3 protein: CASSERRGRGEQFF

clone size: NA
D gene: NA
J gene: TRBJ1-6
V gene: TRBV3-1/TRBV3-2
CDR3 DNA: TGTGCCAGCAGCCAAGTGTCAGGTTCACCCCTCCACTTT
CDR3 protein: CASSQVSGSPLHF

clone size: NA
D gene: NA
J gene: TRBJ2-1
V gene: TRBV9
CDR3 DNA: TGTGCCAGCAGCGTAGTGAGTGGGAGTGAGCAGTTCTTC
CDR3 protein: CASSVVSGSEQFF

clone size: NA
D gene: TRBD1
J gene: TRBJ1-6
V gene: TRBV7-2
CDR3 DNA: TGTGCCAGCAGCTTAGTGGGACAGGGAGGTTCACCCCTCCACTTT
CDR3 protein: CASSLVGQGGSPLHF

clone size: NA
D gene: NA
J gene: TRBJ1-5
V gene: TRBV6-5
CDR3 DNA: TGTGCCAGCAGAGGACAGAAGAATCAGCCCCAGCATTTT
CDR3 protein: CASRGQKNQPQHF

clone size: NA
D gene: TRBD1
J gene: TRBJ1-2
V gene: TRBV11-1
CDR3 DNA: TGTGCCAGCAGCCCCCGGACAGGGTTTTTCTACACCTTC
CDR3 protein: CASSPRTGFFYTF

clone size: once
D gene: TRBD1
J gene: TRBJ1-3
V gene: TRBV5-1
CDR3 DNA: TGCGCCAGCAGCCAATTGACAGGGACTAACACCATATATTTT
CDR3 protein: CASSQLTGTNTIYF

clone size: NA
D gene: NA
J gene: TRBJ1-1
V gene: TRBV3-1/TRBV3-2
CDR3 DNA: TGTGCCAGCAGCCAAGCCTGGAGCACTGAAGCTTTCTTT
CDR3 protein: CASSQAWSTEAFF

clone size: once
D gene: TRBD1
J gene: TRBJ1-4
V gene: TRBV7-6
CDR3 DNA: TGTGCCAGCAGGAGAGGGACAGTGGAGGCTGAAAAACTGTTTTTT
CDR3 protein: CASRRGTVEAEKLFF

clone size: NA
D gene: NA
J gene: TRBJ2-7
V gene: TRBV7-6
CDR3 DNA: TGTGCCAGCAGCCAGACGAACGGGTACGAGCAGTACTTC
CDR3 protein: CASSQTNGYEQYF

clone size: NA
D gene: NA
J gene: TRBJ2-1
V gene: TRBV19
CDR3 DNA: TGTGCCAGTAGTGCTGACAGAGCTGCCTACAATGAGCAGTTCTTC
CDR3 protein: CASSADRAAYNEQFF

clone size: NA
D gene: TRBD1
J gene: TRBJ1-5
V gene: TRBV5-1
CDR3 DNA: TGCGCCAGCAGCCCGGGACAGGGGGGCAATCAGCCCCAGCATTTT
CDR3 protein: CASSPGQGGNQPQHF

clone size: NA
D gene: TRBD1
J gene: TRBJ1-1
V gene: TRBV5-4
CDR3 DNA: TGTGCCAGCAGCTTCCTGGGGGACAGGGATGACACTGAAGCTTTCTTT
CDR3 protein: CASSFLGDRDDTEAFF

clone size: NA
D gene: NA
J gene: TRBJ1-2
V gene: TRBV12-3/TRBV12-4
CDR3 DNA: TGTGCCAGCAGTTTAGGATCTCGGGGCTACACCTTC
CDR3 protein: CASSLGSRGYTF

clone size: NA
D gene: NA
J gene: TRBJ2-2
V gene: TRBV11-3
CDR3 DNA: TGTGCCAGCAGTATAGTTGCGAACACCGGGGAGCTGTTTTTT
CDR3 protein: CASSIVANTGELFF

clone size: NA
D gene: TRBD2
J gene: TRBJ2-3
V gene: TRBV4-1
CDR3 DNA: TGCGCCAGCAGCCAAGATCGGAATCTAGCGGGGGTTACGCAGTATTTT
CDR3 protein: CASSQDRNLAGVTQYF

clone size: NA
D gene: NA
J gene: TRBJ1-2
V gene: TRBV7-9
CDR3 DNA: TGTGCCAGCAGCTTAGAAAGCACGCCAGGTTATGGCTACACCTTC
CDR3 protein: CASSLESTPGYGYTF

clone size: once
D gene: NA
J gene: TRBJ1-2
V gene: TRBV7-3
CDR3 DNA: TGTGCCAGCAGCTCCGGAGGGGATGGCTACACCTTC
CDR3 protein: CASSSGGDGYTF

clone size: NA
D gene: NA
J gene: TRBJ2-1
V gene: TRBV5-4
CDR3 DNA: TGTGCCAGCAGCCCGGGACTGGAAAACAATGAGCAGTTCTTC
CDR3 protein: CASSPGLENNEQFF

clone size: NA
D gene: NA
J gene: TRBJ1-1
V gene: TRBV7-3
CDR3 DNA: TGTGCCAGCAGCTTGGGCAGGAACACTGAAGCTTTCTTT
CDR3 protein: CASSLGRNTEAFF

clone size: NA
D gene: NA
J gene: TRBJ2-4
V gene: TRBV2
CDR3 DNA: TGTGCCAGCACTACTACCGGAGCCAAAAACATTCAGTACTTC
CDR3 protein: CASTTTGAKNIQYF

clone size: NA
D gene: TRBD2
J gene: TRBJ2-2
V gene: TRBV7-9
CDR3 DNA: TGTGCCAGCAGCTTAGCTCTGACTAGCGGGGGGCCCCACACCGGGGAGCTGTTTTTT
CDR3 protein: CASSLALTSGGPHTGELFF